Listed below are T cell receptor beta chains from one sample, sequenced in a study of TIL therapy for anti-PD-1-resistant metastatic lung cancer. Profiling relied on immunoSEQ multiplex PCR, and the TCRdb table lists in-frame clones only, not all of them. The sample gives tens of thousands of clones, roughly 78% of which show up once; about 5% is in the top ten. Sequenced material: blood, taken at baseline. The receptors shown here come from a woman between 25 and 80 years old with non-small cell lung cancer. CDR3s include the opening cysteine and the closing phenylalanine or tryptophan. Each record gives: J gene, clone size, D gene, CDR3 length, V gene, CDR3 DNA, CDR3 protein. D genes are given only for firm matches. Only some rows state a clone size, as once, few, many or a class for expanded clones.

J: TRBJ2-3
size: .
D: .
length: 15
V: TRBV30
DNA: TGTGCCTGGAGTAGTTCTCCTACTAGCACAGATACGCAGTATTTT
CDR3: CAWSSSPTSTDTQYF

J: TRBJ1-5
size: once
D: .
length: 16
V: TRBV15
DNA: TGTGCCACCAGCAGAGAAGGCAGGGTCGGGAATCAGCCCCAGCATTTT
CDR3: CATSREGRVGNQPQHF

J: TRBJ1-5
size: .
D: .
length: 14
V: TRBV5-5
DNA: TGTGCCAGCAGCCCCGGGACGGCTGATCAGCCCCAGCATTTT
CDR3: CASSPGTADQPQHF

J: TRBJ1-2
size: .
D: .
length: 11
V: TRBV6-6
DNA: TGTGCCAGCGGGGCTAACTATGGCTACACCTTC
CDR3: CASGANYGYTF

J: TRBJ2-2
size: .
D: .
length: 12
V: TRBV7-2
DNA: TGTGCCAGCAGGCGGGAAGGCGGGGAGCTGTTTTTT
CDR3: CASRREGGELFF

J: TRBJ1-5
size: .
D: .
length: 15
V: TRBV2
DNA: TGTGCCAGCAGTGAGGGTTGGGGGGAGGTTCAGCCCCAGCATTTT
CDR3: CASSEGWGEVQPQHF

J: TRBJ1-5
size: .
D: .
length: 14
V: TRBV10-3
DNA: TGTGCCATCAGTGAGGGGGTTAGCAATCAGCCCCAGCATTTT
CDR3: CAISEGVSNQPQHF

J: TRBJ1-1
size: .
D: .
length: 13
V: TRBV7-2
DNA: TGTGCCAGCAACGTCAGGATTGACACTGAAGCTTTCTTT
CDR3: CASNVRIDTEAFF

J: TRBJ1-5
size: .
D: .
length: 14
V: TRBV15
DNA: TGTGCCACCAGCGTCGACGGGGGCGATCAGCCCCAGCATTTT
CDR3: CATSVDGGDQPQHF

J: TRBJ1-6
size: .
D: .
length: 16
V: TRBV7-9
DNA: TGTGCCAGCAGCTTAGGTTCAGGGTCTCCGGATTCACCCCTCCACTTT
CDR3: CASSLGSGSPDSPLHF

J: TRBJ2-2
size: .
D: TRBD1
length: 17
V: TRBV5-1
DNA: TGCGCCAGCAGTTTACTTCCCGGGACAGGGGGCACCGGGGAGCTGTTTTTT
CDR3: CASSLLPGTGGTGELFF

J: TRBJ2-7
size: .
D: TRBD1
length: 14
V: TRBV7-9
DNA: TGTGCCAGCAGCCGACAGGGGGTCGCCTACGAGCAGTACTTC
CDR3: CASSRQGVAYEQYF

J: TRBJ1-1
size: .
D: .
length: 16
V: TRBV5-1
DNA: TGCGCCAGCAGCTTGGAAGGCTTCCCTGGAGCGTCTGAAGCTTTCTTT
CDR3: CASSLEGFPGASEAFF

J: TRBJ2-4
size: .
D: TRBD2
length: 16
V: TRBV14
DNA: TGTGCCAGCAGCCAAGATCGAGCGGGAAGGAAAAACATTCAGTACTTC
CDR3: CASSQDRAGRKNIQYF

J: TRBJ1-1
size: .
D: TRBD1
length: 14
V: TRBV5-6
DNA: TGTGCCAGCAGCACAGGGACAGGGAGTACTGAAGCTTTCTTT
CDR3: CASSTGTGSTEAFF

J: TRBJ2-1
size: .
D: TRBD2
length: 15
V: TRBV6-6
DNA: TGTGCCAGCAGAGTAGCGGGAGAATCCTACAATGAGCAGTTCTTC
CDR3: CASRVAGESYNEQFF

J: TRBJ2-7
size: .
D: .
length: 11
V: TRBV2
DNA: TGTGCCAGCAGCCAGGTGGGCGAGCAGTACTTC
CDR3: CASSQVGEQYF

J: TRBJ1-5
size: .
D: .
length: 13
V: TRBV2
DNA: TGTGCCAGCAGTGAAAATATTAATCAGCCCCAGCATTTT
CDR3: CASSENINQPQHF

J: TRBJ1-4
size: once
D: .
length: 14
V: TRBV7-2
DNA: TGTGCCAGCAGCTACGGGGGAAGTAATGAAAAACTGTTTTTT
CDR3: CASSYGGSNEKLFF

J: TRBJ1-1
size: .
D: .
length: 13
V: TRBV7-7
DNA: TGTGCCAGCAGCTCGACTCGGAACACTGAAGCTTTCTTT
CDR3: CASSSTRNTEAFF

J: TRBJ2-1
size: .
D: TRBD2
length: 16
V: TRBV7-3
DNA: TGTGCCAGCAGCTTAAAACTAGCGGGAGTCTACAATGAGCAGTTCTTC
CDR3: CASSLKLAGVYNEQFF

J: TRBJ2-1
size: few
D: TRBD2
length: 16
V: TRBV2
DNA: TGTGCCAGCAGTGAATGGAGCGGGAGGGCCCAGGATGAGCAGTTCTTC
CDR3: CASSEWSGRAQDEQFF

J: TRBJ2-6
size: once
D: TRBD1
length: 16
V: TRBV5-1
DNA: TGCGCCAGCAGAACCGGGACAGGGGCTGGGGCCAACGTCCTGACTTTC
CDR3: CASRTGTGAGANVLTF

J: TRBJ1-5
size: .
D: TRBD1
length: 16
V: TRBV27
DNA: TGTGCCAGCAGTTTATTCTCACAGGGGATCGGTCAGCCCCAGCATTTT
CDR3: CASSLFSQGIGQPQHF

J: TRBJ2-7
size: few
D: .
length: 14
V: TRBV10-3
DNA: TGTGCCATCAGTGAGTTTGGACATCGATACGAGCAGTACTTC
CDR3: CAISEFGHRYEQYF

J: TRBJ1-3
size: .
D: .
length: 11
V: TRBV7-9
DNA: TGTGCCAGCAGCTTGGGGAACACCATATATTTT
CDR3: CASSLGNTIYF

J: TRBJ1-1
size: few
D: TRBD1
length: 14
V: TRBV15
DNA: TGTGCCACCAGCACCGGACAGGAGACGCGGGGAGCTTTCTTT
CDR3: CATSTGQETRGAFF

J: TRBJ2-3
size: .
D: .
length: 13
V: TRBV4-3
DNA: TGCGCCAGCAGCCATGAAAAGGCAGATACGCAGTATTTT
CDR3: CASSHEKADTQYF

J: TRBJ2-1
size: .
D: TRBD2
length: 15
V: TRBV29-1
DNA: TGCAGCGTTGGGACTAGCGGGAGGTCATACAATGAGCAGTTCTTC
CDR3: CSVGTSGRSYNEQFF

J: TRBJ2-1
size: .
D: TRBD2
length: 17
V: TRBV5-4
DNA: TGTGCCAGCAGCCGGGGGGGACTAGCGGACACCTACAATGAGCAGTTCTTC
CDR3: CASSRGGLADTYNEQFF

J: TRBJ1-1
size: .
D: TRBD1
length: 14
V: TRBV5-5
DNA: TGTGCCAGCAGCCGCTCGGACAGGGGCACTGAAGCTTTCTTT
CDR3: CASSRSDRGTEAFF

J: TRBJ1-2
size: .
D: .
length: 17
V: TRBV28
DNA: TGTGCCAGCAGTTTTAGAGGGGTCAGGGCAACTAACTATGGCTACACCTTC
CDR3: CASSFRGVRATNYGYTF

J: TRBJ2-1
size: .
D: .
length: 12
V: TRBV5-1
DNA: TGCGCCAGCAGCTTCTTCGGCAATGAGCAGTTCTTC
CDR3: CASSFFGNEQFF

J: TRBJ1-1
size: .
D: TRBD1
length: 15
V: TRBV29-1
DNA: TGCAGCGTTGAAGACCCGGACAGGTTTTACACTGAAGCTTTCTTT
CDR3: CSVEDPDRFYTEAFF

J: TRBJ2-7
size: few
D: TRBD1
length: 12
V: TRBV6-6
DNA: TGTGCCAGCAGACCTGGACAGGGCGAGCAGTACTTC
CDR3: CASRPGQGEQYF

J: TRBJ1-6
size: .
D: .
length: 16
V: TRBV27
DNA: TGTGCCAGCAGTTTATCAGGAGAGTCCTATAATTCACCCCTCCACTTT
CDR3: CASSLSGESYNSPLHF

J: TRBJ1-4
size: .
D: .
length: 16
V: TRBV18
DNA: TGTGCCAGCTCACCCTCCCGTGCGAGTACGAATGAAAAACTGTTTTTT
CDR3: CASSPSRASTNEKLFF

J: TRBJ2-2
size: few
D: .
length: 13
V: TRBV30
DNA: TGTGCCTGGAGTAGGGGTCAGAACGGGGAGCTGTTTTTT
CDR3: CAWSRGQNGELFF

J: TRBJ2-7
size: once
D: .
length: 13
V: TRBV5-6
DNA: TGTGCCAGCATGGGCGGGAACTCCTACGAGCAGTACTTC
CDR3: CASMGGNSYEQYF

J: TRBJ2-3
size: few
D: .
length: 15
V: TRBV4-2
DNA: TGTGCCAGCAGCCAAGGCAGGAGGATAACAGATACGCAGTATTTT
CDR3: CASSQGRRITDTQYF

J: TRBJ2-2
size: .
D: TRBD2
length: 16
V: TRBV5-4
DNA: TGTGCCAGCAGCCCTTCACAGCGGGGGTACACCGGGGAGCTGTTTTTT
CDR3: CASSPSQRGYTGELFF

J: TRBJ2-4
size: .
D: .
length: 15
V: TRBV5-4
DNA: TGTGCCAGCAGCTTCGGGGAATTAGCCAAAAACATTCAGTACTTC
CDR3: CASSFGELAKNIQYF

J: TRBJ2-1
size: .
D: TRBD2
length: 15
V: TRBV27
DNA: TGTGCCAGCAGAACCGGGACTAGCGGGTCCAATGAGCAGTTCTTC
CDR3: CASRTGTSGSNEQFF

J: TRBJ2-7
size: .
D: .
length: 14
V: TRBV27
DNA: TGTGCCAGCAGTTTATCGGGGCCTGGCTACGAGCAGTACTTC
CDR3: CASSLSGPGYEQYF

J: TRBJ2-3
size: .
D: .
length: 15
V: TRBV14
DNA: TGTGCCAGCAGCCAAAGGCGGGCCAGCACAGATACGCAGTATTTT
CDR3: CASSQRRASTDTQYF

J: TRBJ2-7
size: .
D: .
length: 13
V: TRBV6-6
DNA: TGTGCCAGCAGTCTATTTGACAGCTACGAGCAGTACTTC
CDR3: CASSLFDSYEQYF

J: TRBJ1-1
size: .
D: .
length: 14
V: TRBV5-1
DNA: TGCGCCAGCAGCCCCTACGGCACTAACACTGAAGCTTTCTTT
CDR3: CASSPYGTNTEAFF